This T cell receptor (beta chain) came from a study of regulatory T cells in long-lasting Graves disease. The sample holds a few counts of this clonotype. Its cognate antigen is unknown. Regarding the study as a whole: The number of shared public clonotypes was higher in persistent patients (approximately 2,500) than new patients (966). Persistent cases favored TRBV28, TRBJ1-2 and TRBJ2-5.

Construction of TCR beta libraries relied on iRepertoire HTBI primers and on Arm-PCR targeting CDR3 regions. MiXCR, applied by TCRdb to the multiplex PCR reads, yields one record per CDR3 protein. The sample holds 300,000 to 400,000 distinct CDR3 sequences, roughly a sixth seen once. CDR1 is MNHNS and CDR2 is SASEGT in the germline V gene. The CDR3 contains 15 residues. Losses at the gene ends were 2 bases for V and 3 bases for J; bases not matched to a gene: 2. Regarding time point: newly diagnosed GD, antithyroid drugs for less than 3 months. There was RNA extracted from PBMCs, and the TCR library was made from it. The sample also formed part of further work on T cells in Graves' hyperthyroidism and ophthalmopathy. That source notes: In blood, most of the thyroid clonotypes expanded above 0.001 were also present.

This clonotype was obtained from a man between 40 and 49 years old with Graves disease. Here the sequenced sample was peripheral blood mononuclear cells (PBMCs), taken at new diagnosis, from a patient treated with antithyroid drugs. The chain uses TRBV6-1 and TRBJ2-1, with 9 bases matching TRBD2. CDR3 protein: CASSELAGIYNEQFF. The CDR3 nucleotides are TGTGCCAGCAGTGAACTAGCGGGGATCTACAATGAGCAGTTCTTC.